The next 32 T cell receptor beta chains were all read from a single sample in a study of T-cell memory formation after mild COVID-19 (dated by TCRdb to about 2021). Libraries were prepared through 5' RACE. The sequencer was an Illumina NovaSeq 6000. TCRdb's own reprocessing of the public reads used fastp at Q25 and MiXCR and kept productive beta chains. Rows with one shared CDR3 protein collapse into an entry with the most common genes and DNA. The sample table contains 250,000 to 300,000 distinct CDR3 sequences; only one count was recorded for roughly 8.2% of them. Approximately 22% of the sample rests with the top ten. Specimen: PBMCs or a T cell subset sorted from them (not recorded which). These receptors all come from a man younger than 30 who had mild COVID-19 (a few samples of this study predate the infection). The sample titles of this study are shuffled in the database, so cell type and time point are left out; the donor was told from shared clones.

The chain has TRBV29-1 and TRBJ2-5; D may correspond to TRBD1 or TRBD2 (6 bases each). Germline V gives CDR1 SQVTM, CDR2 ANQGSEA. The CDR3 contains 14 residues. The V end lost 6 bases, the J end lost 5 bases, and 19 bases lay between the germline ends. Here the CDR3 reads CSVLLVGAGETQYF. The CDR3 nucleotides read TGCAGCGTCCTGCTCGTGGGGGCGGGGGAGACCCAGTACTTC.

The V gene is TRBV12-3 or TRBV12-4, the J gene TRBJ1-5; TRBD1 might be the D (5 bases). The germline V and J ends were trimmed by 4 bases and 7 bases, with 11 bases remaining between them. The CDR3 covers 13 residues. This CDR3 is CASSSGRDQPQHF. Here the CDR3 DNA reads TGTGCCAGCAGTTCCGGCCGGGACCAGCCCCAGCATTTT.

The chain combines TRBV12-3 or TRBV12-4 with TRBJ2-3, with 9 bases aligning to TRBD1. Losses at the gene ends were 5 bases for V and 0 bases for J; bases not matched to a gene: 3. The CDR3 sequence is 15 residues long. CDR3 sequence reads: CASSKTGGSTDTQYF. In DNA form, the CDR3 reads TGTGCCAGCAGTAAGACAGGGGGGAGCACAGATACGCAGTATTTT.

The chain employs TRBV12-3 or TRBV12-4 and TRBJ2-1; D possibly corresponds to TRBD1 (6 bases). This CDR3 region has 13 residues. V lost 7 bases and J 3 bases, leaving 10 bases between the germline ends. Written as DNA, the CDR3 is TGTGCCAGCAAGGGGGTAGACTACAATGAGCAGTTCTTC. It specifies CASKGVDYNEQFF.

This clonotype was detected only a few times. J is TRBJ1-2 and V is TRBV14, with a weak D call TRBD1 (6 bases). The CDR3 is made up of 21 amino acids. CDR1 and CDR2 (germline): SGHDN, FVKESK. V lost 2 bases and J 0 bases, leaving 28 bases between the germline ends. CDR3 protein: CASSQWGPSSVGTRTNYGYTF. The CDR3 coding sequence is TGTGCCAGCAGCCAATGGGGGCCGAGTAGCGTGGGGACGAGGACTAACTATGGCTACACCTTC.

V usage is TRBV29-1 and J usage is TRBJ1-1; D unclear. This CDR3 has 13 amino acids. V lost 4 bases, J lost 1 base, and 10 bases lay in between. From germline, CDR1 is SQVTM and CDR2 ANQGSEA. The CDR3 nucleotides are TGCAGCGTTGTTTGGGCTCCGAACACTGAAGCTTTCTTT. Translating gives CSVVWAPNTEAFF.

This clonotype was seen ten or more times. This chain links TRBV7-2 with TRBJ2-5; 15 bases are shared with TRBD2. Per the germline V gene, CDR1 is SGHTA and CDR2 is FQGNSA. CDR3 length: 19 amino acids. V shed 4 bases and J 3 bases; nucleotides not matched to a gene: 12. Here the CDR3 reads CASSSGTSGGQGAEETQYF. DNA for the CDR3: TGTGCCAGCAGCTCAGGGACTAGCGGGGGGCAGGGAGCGGAAGAGACCCAGTACTTC.

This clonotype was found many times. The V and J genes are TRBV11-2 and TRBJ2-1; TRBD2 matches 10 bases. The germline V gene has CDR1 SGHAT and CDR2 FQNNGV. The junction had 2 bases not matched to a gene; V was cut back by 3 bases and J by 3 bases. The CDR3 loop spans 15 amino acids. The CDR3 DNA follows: TGTGCCAGCAGCTTCGGACTAGCGGACTACAATGAGCAGTTCTTC. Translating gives CASSFGLADYNEQFF.

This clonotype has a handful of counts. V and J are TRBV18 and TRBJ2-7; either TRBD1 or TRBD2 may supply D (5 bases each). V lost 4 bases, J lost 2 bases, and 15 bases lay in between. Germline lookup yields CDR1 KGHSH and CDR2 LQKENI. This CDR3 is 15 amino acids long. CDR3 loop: CASSRTRDRAYEQYF. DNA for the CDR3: TGTGCCAGCTCACGGACCCGGGACCGTGCCTACGAGCAGTACTTC.

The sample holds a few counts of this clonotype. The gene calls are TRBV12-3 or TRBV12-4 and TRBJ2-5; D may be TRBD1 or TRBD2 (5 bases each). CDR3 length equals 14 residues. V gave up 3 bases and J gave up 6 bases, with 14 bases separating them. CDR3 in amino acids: CASSLGPFGKTQYF. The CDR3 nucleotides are TGTGCCAGCAGTTTGGGGCCGTTCGGGAAGACCCAGTACTTC.

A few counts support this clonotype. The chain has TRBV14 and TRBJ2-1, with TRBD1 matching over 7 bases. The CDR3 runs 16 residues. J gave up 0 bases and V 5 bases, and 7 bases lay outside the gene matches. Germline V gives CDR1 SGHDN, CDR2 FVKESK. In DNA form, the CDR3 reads TGTGCCAGCAGCAGACGGACAGGACGCTCCTACAATGAGCAGTTCTTC. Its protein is CASSRRTGRSYNEQFF.

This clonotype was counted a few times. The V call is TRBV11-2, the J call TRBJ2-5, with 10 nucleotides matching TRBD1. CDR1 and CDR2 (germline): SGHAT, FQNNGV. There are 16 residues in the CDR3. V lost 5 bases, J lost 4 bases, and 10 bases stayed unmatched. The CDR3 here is CASSSLDRGRLETQYF. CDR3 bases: TGTGCCAGCAGCAGCCTTGACAGGGGGCGTTTAGAGACCCAGTACTTC. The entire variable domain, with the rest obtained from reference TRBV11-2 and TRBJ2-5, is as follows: EAGVAQSPRYKIIEKRQSVAFWCNPISGHATLYWYQQILGQGPKLLIQFQNNGVVDDSQLPKDRFSAERLKGVDSTLKIQPAKLEDSAVYLCASSSLDRGRLETQYFGPGTRLLVL.

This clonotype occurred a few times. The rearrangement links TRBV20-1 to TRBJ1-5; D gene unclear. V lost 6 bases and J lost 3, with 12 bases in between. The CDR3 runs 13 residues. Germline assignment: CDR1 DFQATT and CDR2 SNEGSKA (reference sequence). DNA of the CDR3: TGCAGTGCACCGACTATAGACAATCAGCCCCAGCATTTT. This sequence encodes CSAPTIDNQPQHF.

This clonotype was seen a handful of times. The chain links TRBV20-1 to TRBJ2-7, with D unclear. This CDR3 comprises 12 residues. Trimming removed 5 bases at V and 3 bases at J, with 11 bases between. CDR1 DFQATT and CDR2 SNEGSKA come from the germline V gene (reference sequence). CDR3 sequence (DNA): TGCAGTGCTCGGAAGGGTTTCTACGAGCAGTACTTC. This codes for CSARKGFYEQYF.

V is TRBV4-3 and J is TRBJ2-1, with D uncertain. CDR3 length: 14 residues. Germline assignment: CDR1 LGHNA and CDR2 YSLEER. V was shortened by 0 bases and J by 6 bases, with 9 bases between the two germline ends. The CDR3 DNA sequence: TGCGCCAGCAGCCAAGATTGGAGTGTCAATGAGCAGTTCTTC. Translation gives CASSQDWSVNEQFF.

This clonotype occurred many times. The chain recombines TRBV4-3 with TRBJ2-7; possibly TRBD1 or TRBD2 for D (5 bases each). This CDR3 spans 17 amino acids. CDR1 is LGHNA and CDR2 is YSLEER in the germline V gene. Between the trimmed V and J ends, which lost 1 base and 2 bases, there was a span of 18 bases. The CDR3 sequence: CASSQVMLERGPYEQYF. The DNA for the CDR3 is TGCGCCAGCAGCCAAGTAATGTTAGAGAGGGGCCCCTACGAGCAGTACTTC.

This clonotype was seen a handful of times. The CDR3 DNA sequence: TGTGCCAGCAGCCAAGATGGAAGTCAGGGAGGTGCTCATACGCAGTATTTT. It is translated as CASSQDGSQGGAHTQYF. V usage is TRBV3-1 and J usage is TRBJ2-3; the D gene is possibly TRBD2 (6 bases). V lost 0 bases to trimming and J lost 7 bases, with 20 bases between them. The germline V gene has CDR1 LGHDT and CDR2 YNNKEL (reference sequence). CDR3 length equals 17 residues.

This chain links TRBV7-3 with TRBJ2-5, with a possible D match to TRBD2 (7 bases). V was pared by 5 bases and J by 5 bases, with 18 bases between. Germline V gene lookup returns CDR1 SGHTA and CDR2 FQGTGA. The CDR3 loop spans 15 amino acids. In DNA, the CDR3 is TGTGCCAGCAGCCGCCTGGGGGGGCTTGGGGAGACCCAGTACTTC. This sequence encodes CASSRLGGLGETQYF.

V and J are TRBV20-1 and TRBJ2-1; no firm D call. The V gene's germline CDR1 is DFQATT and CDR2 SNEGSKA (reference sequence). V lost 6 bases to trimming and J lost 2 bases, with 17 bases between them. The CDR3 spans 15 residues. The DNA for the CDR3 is TGCAGTGCCCACGAATACTTGGGAACCTACAATGAGCAGTTCTTC. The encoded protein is CSAHEYLGTYNEQFF.

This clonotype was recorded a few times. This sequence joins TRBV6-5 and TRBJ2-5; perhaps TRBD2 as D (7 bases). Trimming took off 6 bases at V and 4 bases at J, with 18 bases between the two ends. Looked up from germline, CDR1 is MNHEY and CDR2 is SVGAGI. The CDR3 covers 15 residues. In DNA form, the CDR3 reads TGTGCCAGCAGGCCTCGTCCGGGGGGCGGAGAGACCCAGTACTTC. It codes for CASRPRPGGGETQYF.

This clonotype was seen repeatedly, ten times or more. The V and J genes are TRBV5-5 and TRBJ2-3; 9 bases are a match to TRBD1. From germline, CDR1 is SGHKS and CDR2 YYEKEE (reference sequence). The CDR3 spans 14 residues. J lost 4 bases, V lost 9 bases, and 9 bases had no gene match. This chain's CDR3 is CATGTGNGADTQYF. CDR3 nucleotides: TGTGCCACCGGGACAGGGAATGGCGCAGATACGCAGTATTTT.

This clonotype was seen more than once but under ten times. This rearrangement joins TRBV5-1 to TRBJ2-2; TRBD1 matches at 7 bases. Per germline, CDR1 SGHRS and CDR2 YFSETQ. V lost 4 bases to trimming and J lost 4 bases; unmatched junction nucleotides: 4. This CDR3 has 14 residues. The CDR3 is CASSTRQGTGELFF. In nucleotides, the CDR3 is TGCGCCAGCAGCACTCGACAGGGCACCGGGGAGCTGTTTTTT.

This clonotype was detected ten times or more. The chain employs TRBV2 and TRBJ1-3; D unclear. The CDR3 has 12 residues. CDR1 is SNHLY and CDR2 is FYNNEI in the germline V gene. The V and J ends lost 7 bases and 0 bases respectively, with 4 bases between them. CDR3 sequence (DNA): TGTGCCAGCAACCCCTCTGGAAACACCATATATTTT. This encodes CASNPSGNTIYF.

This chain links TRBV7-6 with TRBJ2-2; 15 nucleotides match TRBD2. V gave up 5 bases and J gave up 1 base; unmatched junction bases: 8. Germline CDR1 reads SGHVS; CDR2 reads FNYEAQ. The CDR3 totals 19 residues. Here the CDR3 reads CASSRPGLAGGQNTGELFF. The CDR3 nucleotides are TGTGCCAGCAGCCGCCCGGGACTAGCGGGGGGACAGAACACCGGGGAGCTGTTTTTT.

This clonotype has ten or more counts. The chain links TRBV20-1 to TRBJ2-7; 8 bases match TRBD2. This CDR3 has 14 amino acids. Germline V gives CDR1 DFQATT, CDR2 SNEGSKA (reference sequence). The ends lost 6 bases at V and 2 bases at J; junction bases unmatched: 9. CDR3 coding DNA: TGCAGTGCATTGAGCGGGGGCCTGACCTACGAGCAGTACTTC. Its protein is CSALSGGLTYEQYF.

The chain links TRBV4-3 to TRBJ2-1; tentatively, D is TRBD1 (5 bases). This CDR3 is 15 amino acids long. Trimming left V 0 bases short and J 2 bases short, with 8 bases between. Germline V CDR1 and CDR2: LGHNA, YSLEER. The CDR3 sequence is CASSQDWTPYNEQFF. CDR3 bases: TGCGCCAGCAGCCAAGATTGGACACCCTACAATGAGCAGTTCTTC.

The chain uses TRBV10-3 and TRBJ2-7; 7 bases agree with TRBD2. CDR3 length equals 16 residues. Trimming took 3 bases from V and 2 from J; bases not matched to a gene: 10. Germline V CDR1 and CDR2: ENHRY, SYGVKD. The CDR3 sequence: CAISDVWGGIPYEQYF. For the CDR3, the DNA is TGTGCCATCAGTGACGTCTGGGGGGGGATACCCTACGAGCAGTACTTC.

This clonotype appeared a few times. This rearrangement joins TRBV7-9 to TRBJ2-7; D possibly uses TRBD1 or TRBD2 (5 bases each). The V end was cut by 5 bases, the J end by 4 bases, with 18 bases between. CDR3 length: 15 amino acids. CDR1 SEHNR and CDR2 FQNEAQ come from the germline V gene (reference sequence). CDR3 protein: CASSPRGAQMYEQYF. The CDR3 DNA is TGTGCCAGCAGCCCCCGAGGGGCACAGATGTACGAGCAGTACTTC.

The CDR3 DNA sequence: TGCGCCAGCAGCTTGGTTCCAGACATGAACACTGAAGCTTTCTTT. It yields the protein CASSLVPDMNTEAFF. This rearrangement joins TRBV5-1 to TRBJ1-1, with no clear D. The germline V and J ends were trimmed by 0 bases and 0 bases, with 9 bases remaining between them. This CDR3 region has 15 residues. Germline V gene sequence: CDR1 SGHRS, CDR2 YFSETQ.

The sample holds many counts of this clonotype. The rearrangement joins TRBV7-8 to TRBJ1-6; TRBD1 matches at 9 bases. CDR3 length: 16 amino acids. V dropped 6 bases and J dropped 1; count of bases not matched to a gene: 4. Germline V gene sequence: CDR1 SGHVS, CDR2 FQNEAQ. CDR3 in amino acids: CASRGDRESYNSPLHF. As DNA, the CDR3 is TGTGCCAGCAGGGGGGACAGGGAGTCCTATAATTCACCCCTCCACTTT.

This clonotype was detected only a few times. CDR3 amino acids: CASSLERALPGEQFF. DNA for the CDR3: TGTGCCAGCAGCCTAGAGCGGGCCCTGCCGGGAGAGCAGTTCTTC. V and J are TRBV4-2 and TRBJ2-1, with D perhaps TRBD2 (6 bases). V was trimmed by 4 bases and J by 10 bases, leaving 20 bases between them. Germline V CDR1 and CDR2: LGHNA, YNFKEQ. The CDR3 totals 15 residues.

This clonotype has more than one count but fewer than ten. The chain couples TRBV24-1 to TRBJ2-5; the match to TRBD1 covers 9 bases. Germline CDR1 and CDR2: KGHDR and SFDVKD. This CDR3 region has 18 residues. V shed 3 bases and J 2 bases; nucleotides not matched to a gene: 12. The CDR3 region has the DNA TGTGCCACCAGTGATCGTCCCGGGACAGGGTCGGGGCAAGAGACCCAGTACTTC. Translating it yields CATSDRPGTGSGQETQYF.